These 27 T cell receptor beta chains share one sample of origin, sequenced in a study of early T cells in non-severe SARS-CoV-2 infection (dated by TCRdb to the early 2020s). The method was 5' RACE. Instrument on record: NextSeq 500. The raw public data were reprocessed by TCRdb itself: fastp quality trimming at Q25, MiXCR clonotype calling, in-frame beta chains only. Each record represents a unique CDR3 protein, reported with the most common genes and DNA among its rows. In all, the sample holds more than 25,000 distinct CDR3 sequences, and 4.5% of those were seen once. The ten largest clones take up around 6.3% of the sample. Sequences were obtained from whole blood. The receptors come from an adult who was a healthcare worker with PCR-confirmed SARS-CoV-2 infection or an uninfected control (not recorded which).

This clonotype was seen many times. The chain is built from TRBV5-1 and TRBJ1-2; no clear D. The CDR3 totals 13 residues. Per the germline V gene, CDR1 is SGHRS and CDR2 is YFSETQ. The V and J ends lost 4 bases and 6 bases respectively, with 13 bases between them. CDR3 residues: CASSLDGPNGYTF. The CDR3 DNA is TGCGCCAGCAGCCTTGACGGACCTAATGGCTACACCTTC.

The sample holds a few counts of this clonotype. The CDR3 loop reads CASSWTSGQETQYF. Here the CDR3 DNA reads TGTGCCAGCAGTTGGACTAGCGGACAAGAGACCCAGTACTTC. V usage is TRBV6-5 and J usage is TRBJ2-5; TRBD2 agrees at 10 bases. Germline CDR1 and CDR2: MNHEY and SVGAGI. Unmatched junction bases numbered 1, after V lost 4 bases and J lost 2 bases. The CDR3 consists of 14 residues.

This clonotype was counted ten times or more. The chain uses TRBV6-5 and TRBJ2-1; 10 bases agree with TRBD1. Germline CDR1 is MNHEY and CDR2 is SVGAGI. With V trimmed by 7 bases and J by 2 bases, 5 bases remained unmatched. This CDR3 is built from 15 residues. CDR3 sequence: CASIPTGGAYNEQFF. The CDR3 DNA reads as TGTGCCAGCATACCGACAGGGGGCGCCTACAATGAGCAGTTCTTC.

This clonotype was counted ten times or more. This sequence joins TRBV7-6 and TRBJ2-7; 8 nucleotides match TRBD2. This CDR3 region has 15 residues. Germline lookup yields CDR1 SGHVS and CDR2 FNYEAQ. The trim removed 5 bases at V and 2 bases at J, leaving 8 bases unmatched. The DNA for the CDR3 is TGTGCCAGCAGCATTCAAGCGGGAGCGGCCTACGAGCAGTACTTC. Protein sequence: CASSIQAGAAYEQYF.

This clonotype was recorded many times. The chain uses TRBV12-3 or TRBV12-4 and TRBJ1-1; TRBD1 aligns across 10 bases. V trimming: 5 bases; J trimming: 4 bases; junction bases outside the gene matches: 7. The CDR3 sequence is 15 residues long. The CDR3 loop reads CASSRQGARGTEAFF. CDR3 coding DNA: TGTGCCAGCAGTCGACAGGGGGCGCGGGGCACTGAAGCTTTCTTT.

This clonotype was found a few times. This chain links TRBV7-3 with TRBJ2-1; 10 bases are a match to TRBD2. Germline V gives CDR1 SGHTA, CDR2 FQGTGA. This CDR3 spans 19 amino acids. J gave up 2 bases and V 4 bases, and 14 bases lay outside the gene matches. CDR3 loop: CASSSEAGGAGGPYNEQFF. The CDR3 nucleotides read TGTGCCAGCAGCTCCGAGGCCGGTGGAGCGGGGGGGCCCTACAATGAGCAGTTCTTC. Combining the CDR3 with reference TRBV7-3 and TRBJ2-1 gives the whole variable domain GAGVSQTPSNKVTEKGKYVELRCDPISGHTALYWYRQSLGQGPEFLIYFQGTGAADDSGLPNDRFFAVRPEGSVSTLKIQRTERGDSAVYLCASSSEAGGAGGPYNEQFFGPGTRLTVL.

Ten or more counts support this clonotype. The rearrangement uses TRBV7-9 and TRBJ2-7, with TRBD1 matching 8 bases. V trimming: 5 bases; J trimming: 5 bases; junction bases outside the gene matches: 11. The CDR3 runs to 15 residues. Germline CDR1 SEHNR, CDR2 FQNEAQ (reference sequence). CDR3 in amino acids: CASSDSDRAFHEQYF. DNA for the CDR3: TGTGCCAGCAGCGACTCGGACAGGGCGTTCCACGAGCAGTACTTC.

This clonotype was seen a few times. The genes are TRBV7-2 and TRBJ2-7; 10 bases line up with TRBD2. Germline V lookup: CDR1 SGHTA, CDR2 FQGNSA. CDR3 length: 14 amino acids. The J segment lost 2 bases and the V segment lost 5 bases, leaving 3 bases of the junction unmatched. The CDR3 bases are TGTGCCAGCAGCGGGAGCGGGAGGGCCTACGAGCAGTACTTC. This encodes CASSGSGRAYEQYF.

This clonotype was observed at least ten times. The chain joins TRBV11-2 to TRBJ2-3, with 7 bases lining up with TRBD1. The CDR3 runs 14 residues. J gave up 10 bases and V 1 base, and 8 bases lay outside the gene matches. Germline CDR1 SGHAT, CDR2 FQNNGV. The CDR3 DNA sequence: TGTGCCAGCAGCTTAGGACAGGGCGGGCGTGCGCAGTATTTT. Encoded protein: CASSLGQGGRAQYF.

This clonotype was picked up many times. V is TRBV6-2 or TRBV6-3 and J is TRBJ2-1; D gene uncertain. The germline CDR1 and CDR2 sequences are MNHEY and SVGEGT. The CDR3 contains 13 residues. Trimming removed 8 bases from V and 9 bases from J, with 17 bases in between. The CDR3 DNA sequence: TGTGCCAGCGCCCTGGTCATGGTTGGTGAGCAGTTCTTC. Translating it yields CASALVMVGEQFF.

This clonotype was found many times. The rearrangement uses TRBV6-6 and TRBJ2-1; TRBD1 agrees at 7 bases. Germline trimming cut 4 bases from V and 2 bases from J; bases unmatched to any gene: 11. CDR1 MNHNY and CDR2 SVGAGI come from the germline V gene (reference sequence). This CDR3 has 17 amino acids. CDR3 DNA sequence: TGTGCCAGCAGTTCCCCCGGGACAGCGATCCCCTACAATGAGCAGTTCTTC. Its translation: CASSSPGTAIPYNEQFF.

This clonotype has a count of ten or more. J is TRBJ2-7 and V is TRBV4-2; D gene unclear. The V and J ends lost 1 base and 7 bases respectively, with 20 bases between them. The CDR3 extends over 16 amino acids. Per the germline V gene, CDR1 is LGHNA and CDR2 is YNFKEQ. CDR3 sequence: CASSQGVGAPPLEQYF. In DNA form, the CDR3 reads TGTGCCAGCAGCCAAGGAGTAGGAGCCCCGCCGCTTGAGCAGTACTTC.

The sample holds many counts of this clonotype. CDR3 nucleotides: TGTGCCAGCAGCTTAGCGGTCAGACAAGAGACCCAGTACTTC. Its translation is CASSLAVRQETQYF. The V and J genes are TRBV11-2 and TRBJ2-5; D unresolved. CDR3 length: 14 amino acids. Germline CDR1 is SGHAT and CDR2 is FQNNGV. The V end was cut by 1 base, the J end by 2 bases, with 8 bases between.

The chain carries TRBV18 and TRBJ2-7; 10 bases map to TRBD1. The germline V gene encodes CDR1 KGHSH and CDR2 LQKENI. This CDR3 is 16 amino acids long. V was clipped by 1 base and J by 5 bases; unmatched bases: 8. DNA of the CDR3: TGTGCCAGCTCACCACGAGCAAATGACAGGGGGCACGAGCAGTACTTC. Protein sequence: CASSPRANDRGHEQYF.

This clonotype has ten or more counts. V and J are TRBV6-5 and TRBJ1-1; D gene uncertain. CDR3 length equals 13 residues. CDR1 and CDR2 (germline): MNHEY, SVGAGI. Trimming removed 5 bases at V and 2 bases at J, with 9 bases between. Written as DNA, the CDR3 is TGTGCCAGCAGTGCCCGGGGTAACACTGAAGCTTTCTTT. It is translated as CASSARGNTEAFF.

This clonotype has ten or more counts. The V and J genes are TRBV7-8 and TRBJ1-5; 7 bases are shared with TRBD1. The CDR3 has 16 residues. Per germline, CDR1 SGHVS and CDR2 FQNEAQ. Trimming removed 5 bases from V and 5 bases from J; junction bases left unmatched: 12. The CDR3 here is CASSPEDRSRDQPQHF. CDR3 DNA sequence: TGTGCCAGCAGCCCCGAGGACAGGTCTCGGGATCAGCCCCAGCATTTT. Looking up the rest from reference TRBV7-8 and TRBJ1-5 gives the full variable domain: GAGVSQSPRYKVAKRGQDVALRCDPISGHVSLFWYQQALGQGPEFLTYFQNEAQLDKSGLPSDRFFAERPEGSVSTLKIQRTQQEDSAVYLCASSPEDRSRDQPQHFGDGTRLSIL.

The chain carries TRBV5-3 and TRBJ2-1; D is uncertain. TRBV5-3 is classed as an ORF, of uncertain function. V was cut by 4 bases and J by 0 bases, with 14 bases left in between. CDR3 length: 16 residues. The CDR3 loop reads CARSPRDRSSYNEQFF. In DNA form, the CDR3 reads TGTGCCAGAAGCCCTAGGGATAGGAGCTCCTACAATGAGCAGTTCTTC.

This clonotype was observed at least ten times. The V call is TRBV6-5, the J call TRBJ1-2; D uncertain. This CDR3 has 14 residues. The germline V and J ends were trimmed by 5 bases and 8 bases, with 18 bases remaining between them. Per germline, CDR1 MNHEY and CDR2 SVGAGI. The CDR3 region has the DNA TGTGCCAGCAGTCCTGAGGACGGGAGGGCCGGCTACACCTTC. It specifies CASSPEDGRAGYTF.

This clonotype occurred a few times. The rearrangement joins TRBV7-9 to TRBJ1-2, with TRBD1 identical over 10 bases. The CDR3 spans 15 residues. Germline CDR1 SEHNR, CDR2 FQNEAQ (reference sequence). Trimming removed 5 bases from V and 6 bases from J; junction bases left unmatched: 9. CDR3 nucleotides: TGTGCCAGCAGCGCCTTGACAGGGGGCCGGGATGGCTACACCTTC. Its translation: CASSALTGGRDGYTF.

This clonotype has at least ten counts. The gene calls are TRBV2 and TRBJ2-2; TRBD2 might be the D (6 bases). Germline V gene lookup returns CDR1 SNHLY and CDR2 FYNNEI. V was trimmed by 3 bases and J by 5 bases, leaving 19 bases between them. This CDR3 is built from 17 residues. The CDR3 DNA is TGTGCCAGCAGTGAGGTTTCGTCTAGCGTTCGGACCGGGGAGCTGTTTTTT. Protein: CASSEVSSSVRTGELFF.

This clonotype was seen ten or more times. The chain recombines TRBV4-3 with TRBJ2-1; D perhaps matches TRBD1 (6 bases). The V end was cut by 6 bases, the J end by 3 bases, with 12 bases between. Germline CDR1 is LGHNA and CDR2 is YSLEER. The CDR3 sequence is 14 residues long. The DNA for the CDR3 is TGCGCCAGCAGTCGGGACACAGACTACAATGAGCAGTTCTTC. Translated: CASSRDTDYNEQFF.

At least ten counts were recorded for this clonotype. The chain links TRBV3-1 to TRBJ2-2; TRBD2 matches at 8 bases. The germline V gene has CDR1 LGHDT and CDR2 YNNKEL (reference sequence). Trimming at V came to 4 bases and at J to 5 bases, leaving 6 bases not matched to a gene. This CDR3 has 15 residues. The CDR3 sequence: CASSPGLARTGELFF. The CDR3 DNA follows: TGTGCCAGCAGCCCCGGACTAGCCCGAACCGGGGAGCTGTTTTTT. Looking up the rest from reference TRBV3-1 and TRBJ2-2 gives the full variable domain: DTAVSQTPKYLVTQMGNDKSIKCEQNLGHDTMYWYKQDSKKFLKIMFSYNNKELIINETVPNRFSPKSPDKAHLNLHINSLELGDSAVYFCASSPGLARTGELFFGEGSRLTVL.

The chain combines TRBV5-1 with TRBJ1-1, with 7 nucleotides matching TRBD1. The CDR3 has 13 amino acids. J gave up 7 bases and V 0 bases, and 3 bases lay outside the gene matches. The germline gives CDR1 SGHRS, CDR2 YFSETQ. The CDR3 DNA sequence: TGCGCCAGCAGCTTGGAAGGGGGCCGTGAAGCTTTCTTT. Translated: CASSLEGGREAFF. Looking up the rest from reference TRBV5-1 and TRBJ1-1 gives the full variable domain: KAGVTQTPRYLIKTRGQQVTLSCSPISGHRSVSWYQQTPGQGLQFLFEYFSETQRNKGNFPGRFSGRQFSNSRSEMNVSTLELGDSALYLCASSLEGGREAFFGQGTRLTVV.

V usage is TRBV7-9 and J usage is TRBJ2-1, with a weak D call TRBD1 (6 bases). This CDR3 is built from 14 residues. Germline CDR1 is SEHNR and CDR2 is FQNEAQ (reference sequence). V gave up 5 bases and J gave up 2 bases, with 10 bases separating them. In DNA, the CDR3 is TGTGCCAGCAGCCTTAGGACAGCCTACAATGAGCAGTTCTTC. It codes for CASSLRTAYNEQFF.

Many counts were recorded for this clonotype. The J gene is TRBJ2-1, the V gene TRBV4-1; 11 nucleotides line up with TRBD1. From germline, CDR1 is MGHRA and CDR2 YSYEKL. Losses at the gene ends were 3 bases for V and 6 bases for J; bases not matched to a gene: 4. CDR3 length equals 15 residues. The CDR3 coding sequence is TGCGCCAGCAGCCAGACCGGGACAGGGGGCAATGAGCAGTTCTTC. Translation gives CASSQTGTGGNEQFF.

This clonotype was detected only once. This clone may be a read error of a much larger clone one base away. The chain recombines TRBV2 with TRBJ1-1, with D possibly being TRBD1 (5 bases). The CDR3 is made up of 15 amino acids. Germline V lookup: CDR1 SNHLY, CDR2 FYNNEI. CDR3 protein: CVSSEQVGLVNAAFF. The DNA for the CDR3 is TGTGTCAGCAGTGAACAAGTGGGACTGGTGAACGCGGCTTTCTTT.

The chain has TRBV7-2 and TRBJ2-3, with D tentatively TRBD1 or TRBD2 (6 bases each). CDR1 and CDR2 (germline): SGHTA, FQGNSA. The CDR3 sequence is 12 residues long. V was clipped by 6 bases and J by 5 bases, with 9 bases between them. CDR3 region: CASREGGDTQYF. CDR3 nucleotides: TGTGCCAGCAGGGAGGGGGGAGATACGCAGTATTTT.